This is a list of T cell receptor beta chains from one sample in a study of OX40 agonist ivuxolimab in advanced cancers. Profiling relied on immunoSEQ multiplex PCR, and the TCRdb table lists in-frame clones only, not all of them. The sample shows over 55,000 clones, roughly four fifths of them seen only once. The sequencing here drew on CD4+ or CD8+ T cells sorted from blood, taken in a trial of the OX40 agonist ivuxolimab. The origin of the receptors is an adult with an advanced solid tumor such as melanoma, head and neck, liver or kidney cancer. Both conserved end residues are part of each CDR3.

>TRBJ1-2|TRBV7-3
CASSPLGTAYGYTF
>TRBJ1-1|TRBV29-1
CSVASAITEAFF
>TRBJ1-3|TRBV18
CASSPSVLRISGNTIYF
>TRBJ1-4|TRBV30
CAWSVHTGFMKEKLFF
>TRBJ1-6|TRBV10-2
CASREDRATSPLHF
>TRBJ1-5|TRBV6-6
CASSLDSNQPQHF
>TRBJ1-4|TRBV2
CASWGPPNEKLFF
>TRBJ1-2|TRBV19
CASTYRGESGYTF
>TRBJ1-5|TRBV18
CASSSEGQGQPQHF
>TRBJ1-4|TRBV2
CASSKETQNEKLFF
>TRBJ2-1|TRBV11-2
CASSFIGTTSRDEQFF
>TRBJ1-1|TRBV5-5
CASSFQGTEAFF
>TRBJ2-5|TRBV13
CASSTPRDPAQETQYF
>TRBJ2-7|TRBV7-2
CASSLGGPGTYEQYF
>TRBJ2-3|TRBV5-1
CASSRTGANTDTQYF